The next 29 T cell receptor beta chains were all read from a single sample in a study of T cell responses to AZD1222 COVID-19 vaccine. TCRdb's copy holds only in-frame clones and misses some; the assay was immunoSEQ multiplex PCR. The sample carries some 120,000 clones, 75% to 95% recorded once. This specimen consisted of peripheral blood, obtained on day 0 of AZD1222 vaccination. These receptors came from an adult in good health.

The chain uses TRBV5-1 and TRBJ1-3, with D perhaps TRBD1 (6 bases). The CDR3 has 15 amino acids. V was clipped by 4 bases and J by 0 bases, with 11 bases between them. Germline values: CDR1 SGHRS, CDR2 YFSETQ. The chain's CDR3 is CASSAGTNSGNTIYF. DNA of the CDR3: TGCGCCAGCAGCGCCGGGACAAACTCTGGAAACACCATATATTTT.

Here the CDR3 DNA reads TGTGCCAGCAGTGACCCTCACCGACTAGCGGGAGGTGTAAATGAGCAGTTCTTC. Translated: CASSDPHRLAGGVNEQFF. The J gene is TRBJ2-1, the V gene TRBV6-4, with 13 positions matching TRBD2. The CDR3 runs to 18 residues. V was pared by 2 bases and J by 7 bases, with 11 bases of the junction left unmatched. The germline CDR1 and CDR2 sequences are MRHNA and SNTAGT.

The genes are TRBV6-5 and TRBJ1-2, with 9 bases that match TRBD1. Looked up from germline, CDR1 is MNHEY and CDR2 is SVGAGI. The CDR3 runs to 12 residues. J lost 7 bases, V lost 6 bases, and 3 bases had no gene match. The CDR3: CASSRQGVGYTF. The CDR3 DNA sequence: TGTGCCAGCAGCCGACAGGGGGTTGGCTACACCTTC.

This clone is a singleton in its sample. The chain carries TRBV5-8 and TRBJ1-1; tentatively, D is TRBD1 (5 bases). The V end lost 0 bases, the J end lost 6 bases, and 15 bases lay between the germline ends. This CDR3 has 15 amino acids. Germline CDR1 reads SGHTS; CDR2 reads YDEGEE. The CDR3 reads CASSLAQPGVSEAFF. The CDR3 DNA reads TGTGCCAGCAGCTTGGCACAGCCGGGGGTCTCTGAAGCTTTCTTT.

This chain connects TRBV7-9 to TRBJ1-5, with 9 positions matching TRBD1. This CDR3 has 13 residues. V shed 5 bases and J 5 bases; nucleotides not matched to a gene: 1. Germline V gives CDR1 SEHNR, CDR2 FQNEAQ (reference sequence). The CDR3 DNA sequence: TGTGCCAGCAGCAGGACAGGGGATCAGCCCCAGCATTTT. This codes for CASSRTGDQPQHF.

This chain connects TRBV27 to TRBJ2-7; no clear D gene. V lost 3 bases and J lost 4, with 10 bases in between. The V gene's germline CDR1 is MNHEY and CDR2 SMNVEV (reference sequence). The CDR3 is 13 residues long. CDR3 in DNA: TGTGCCAGCAGTTTCCGCCCCTCATACGAGCAGTACTTC. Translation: CASSFRPSYEQYF.

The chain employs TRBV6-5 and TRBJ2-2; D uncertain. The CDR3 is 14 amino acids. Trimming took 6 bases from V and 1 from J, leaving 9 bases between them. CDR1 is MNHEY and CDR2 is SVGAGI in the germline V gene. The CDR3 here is CASRIAGNTGELFF. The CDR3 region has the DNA TGTGCCAGCAGGATCGCCGGGAACACCGGGGAGCTGTTTTTT.

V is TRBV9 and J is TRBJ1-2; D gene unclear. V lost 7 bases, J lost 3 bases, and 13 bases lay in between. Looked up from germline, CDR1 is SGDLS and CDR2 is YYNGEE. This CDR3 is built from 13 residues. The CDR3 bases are TGTGCCAGCCAAAATCGGGTAGACTATGGCTACACCTTC. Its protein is CASQNRVDYGYTF.

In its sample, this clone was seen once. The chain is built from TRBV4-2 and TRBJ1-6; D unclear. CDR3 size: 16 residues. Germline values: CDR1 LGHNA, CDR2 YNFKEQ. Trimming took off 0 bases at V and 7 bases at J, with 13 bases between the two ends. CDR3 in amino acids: CASSQDLGWWNSPLHF. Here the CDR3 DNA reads TGTGCCAGCAGCCAAGATCTGGGGTGGTGGAATTCACCCCTCCACTTT.

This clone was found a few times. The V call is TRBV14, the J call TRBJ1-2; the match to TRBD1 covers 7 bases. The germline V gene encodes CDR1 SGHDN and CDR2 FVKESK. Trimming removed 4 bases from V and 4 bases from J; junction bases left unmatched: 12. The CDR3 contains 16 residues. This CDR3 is CASSRLGDRRVYGYTF. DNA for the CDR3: TGTGCCAGCAGCCGCCTCGGGGACAGAAGGGTCTATGGCTACACCTTC.

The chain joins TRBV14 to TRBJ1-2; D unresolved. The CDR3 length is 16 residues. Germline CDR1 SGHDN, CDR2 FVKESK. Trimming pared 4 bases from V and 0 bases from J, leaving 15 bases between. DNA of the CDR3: TGTGCCAGCAGCCCGACGCGCGCGAGAGCTAACTATGGCTACACCTTC. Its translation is CASSPTRARANYGYTF.

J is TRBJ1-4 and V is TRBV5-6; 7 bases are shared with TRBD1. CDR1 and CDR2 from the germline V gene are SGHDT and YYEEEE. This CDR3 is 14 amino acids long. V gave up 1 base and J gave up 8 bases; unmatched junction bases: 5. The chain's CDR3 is CASSLSQGSEKLFF. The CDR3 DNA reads TGTGCCAGCAGCTTGTCACAGGGGAGCGAAAAACTGTTTTTT.

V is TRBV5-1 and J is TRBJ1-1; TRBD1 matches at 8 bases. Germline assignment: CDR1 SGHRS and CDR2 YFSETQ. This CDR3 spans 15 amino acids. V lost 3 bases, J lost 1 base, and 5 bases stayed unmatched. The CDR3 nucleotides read TGCGCCAGCAGCTCGGCAGGGGGCGCGAACACTGAAGCTTTCTTT. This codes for CASSSAGGANTEAFF.

CDR3 DNA sequence: TGCGCCAGCAGCCACCAGGACAGGGGGGCGACCCAGTACTTC. Translating it yields CASSHQDRGATQYF. The V gene is TRBV5-1, the J gene TRBJ2-5, with 10 nucleotides matching TRBD1. Trimming at V came to 4 bases and at J to 7 bases, leaving 7 bases not matched to a gene. The CDR3 is 14 amino acids. Germline V gene lookup returns CDR1 SGHRS and CDR2 YFSETQ.

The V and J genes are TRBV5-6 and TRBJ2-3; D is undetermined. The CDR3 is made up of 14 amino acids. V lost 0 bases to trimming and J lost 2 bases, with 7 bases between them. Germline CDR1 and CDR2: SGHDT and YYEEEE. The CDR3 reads CASSLEQYTDTQYF. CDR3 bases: TGTGCCAGCAGCTTGGAGCAGTACACAGATACGCAGTATTTT.

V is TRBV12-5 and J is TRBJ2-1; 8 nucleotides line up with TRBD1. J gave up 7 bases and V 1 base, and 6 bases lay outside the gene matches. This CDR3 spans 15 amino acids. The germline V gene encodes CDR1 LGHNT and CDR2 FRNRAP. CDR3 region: CASGLGTGPWNEQFF. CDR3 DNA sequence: TGTGCTAGTGGTTTGGGGACAGGGCCTTGGAATGAGCAGTTCTTC. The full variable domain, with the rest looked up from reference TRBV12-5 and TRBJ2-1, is DARVTQTPRHKVTEMGQEVTMRCQPILGHNTVFWYRQTMMQGLELLAYFRNRAPLDDSGMPKDRFSAEMPDATLATLKIQPSEPRDSAVYFCASGLGTGPWNEQFFGPGTRLTVL.

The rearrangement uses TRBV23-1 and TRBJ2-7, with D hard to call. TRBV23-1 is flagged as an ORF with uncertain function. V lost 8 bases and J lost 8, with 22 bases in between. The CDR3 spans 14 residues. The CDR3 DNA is TGCGCCAGCGTCCCGAAAGGTTCCCTCCCGAAGCAGTACTTC. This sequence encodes CASVPKGSLPKQYF.

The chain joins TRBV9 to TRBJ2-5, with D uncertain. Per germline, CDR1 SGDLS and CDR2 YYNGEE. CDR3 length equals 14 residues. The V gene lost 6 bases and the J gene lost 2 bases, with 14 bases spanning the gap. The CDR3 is CASNPSPAQETQYF. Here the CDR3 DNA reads TGTGCCAGCAACCCCAGTCCAGCACAAGAGACCCAGTACTTC.

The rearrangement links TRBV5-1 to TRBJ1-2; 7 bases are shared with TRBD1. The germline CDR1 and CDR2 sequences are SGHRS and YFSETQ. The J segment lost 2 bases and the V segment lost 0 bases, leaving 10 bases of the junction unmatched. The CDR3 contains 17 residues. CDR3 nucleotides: TGCGCCAGCAGCTTGGCCGAGGGACAGCTGATAAACTATGGCTACACCTTC. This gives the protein CASSLAEGQLINYGYTF.

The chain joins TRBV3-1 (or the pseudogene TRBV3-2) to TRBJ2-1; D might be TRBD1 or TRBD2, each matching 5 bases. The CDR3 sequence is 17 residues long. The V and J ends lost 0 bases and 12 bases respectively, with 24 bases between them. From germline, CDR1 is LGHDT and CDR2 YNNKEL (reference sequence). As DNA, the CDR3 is TGTGCCAGCAGCCAAGATCTTTATGGGACGAAACCTCCCGGGCAGTTCTTC. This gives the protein CASSQDLYGTKPPGQFF.

The CDR3 loop is CASSEAVEQFF. CDR3 DNA sequence: TGTGCCAGCAGTGAAGCGGTTGAGCAGTTCTTC. This chain uses TRBV2 with TRBJ2-1; D gene unclear. Trimming cost V 0 bases and J 9 bases, with 3 bases left between them. In germline, CDR1 is SNHLY, CDR2 FYNNEI. The CDR3 has 11 amino acids.

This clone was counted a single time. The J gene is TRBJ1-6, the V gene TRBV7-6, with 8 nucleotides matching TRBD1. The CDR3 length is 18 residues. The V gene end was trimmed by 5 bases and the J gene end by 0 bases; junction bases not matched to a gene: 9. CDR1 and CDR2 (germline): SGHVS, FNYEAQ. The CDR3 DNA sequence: TGTGCCAGCAGCCCCGAACGGACAGGGAGCTCCTATAATTCACCCCTCCACTTT. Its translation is CASSPERTGSSYNSPLHF.

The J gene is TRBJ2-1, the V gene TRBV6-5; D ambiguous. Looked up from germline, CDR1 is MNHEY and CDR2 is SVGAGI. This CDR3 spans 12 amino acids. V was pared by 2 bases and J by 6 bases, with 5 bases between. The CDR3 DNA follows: TGTGCCAGCAGTTACCCCGGCAATGAGCAGTTCTTC. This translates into CASSYPGNEQFF.

CDR3 protein: CASSYIQGVNEKLFF. The CDR3 DNA follows: TGTGCCAGCAGCTATATACAGGGAGTCAATGAAAAACTGTTTTTT. The chain carries TRBV7-9 and TRBJ1-4; D may be TRBD1 (6 bases). From germline, CDR1 is SEHNR and CDR2 FQNEAQ (reference sequence). V was cut by 4 bases and J by 5 bases, with 14 bases left in between. This CDR3 is 15 amino acids long.

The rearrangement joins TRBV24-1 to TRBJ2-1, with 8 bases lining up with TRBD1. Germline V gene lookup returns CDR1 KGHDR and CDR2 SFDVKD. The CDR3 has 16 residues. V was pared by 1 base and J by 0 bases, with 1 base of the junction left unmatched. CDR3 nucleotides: TGTGCCACCAGTGATTTTGGACAGGGCTCCTACAATGAGCAGTTCTTC. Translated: CATSDFGQGSYNEQFF.

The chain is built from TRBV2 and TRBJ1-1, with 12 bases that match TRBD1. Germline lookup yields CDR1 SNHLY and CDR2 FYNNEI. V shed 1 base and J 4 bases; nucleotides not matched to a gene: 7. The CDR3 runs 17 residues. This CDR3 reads CASSEGRDRGRGTEAFF. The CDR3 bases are TGTGCCAGCAGTGAAGGAAGGGACAGGGGGCGAGGCACTGAAGCTTTCTTT.

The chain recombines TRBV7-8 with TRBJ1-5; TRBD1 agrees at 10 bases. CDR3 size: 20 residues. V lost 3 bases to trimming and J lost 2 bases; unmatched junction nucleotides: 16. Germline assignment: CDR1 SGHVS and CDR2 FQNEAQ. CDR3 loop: CASSLANPGQGIMGNQPQHF. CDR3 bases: TGTGCCAGCAGCTTGGCGAACCCGGGACAGGGGATAATGGGCAATCAGCCCCAGCATTTT. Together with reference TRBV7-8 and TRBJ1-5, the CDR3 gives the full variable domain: GAGVSQSPRYKVAKRGQDVALRCDPISGHVSLFWYQQALGQGPEFLTYFQNEAQLDKSGLPSDRFFAERPEGSVSTLKIQRTQQEDSAVYLCASSLANPGQGIMGNQPQHFGDGTRLSIL.

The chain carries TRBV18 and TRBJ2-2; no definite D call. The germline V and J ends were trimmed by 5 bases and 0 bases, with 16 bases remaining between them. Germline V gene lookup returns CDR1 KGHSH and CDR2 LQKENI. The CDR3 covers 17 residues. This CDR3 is CASSANVPAANTGELFF. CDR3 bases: TGTGCCAGCTCAGCCAACGTCCCCGCGGCGAACACCGGGGAGCTGTTTTTT.

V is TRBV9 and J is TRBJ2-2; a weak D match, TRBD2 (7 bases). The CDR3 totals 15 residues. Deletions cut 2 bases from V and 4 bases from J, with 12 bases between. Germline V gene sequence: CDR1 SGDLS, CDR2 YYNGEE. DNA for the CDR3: TGTGCCAGCAGCGTTGGGGGGGCCAGCACCGGGGAGCTGTTTTTT. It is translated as CASSVGGASTGELFF.